This T cell receptor (beta chain) was sequenced for a study of blood T cell repertoires in COVID-19. Study in general: Sites across the United States, Italy and Spain contributed samples from acute and convalescent COVID-19. Nucleic acid was either cDNA or gDNA, and it came from T cells, B-cell-depleted T cells, or PBMCs.

Germline lookup yields CDR1 SGHNT and CDR2 YYREEE (reference sequence). CDR3 size: 12 residues. The V gene lost 4 bases and the J gene lost 9 bases, with 11 bases spanning the gap. As originally analysed: Cell counts per sample came from amplifying reference gene primers. Measured with immunoSEQ multiplex PCR; TCRdb has only the in-frame clones, and not every one. The V and J calls and clone size were taken over from that table, and D and trimming were inferred from the DNA. Of a few hundred thousand clones listed, about 88% are singletons. The receptor was derived from a woman aged 35 to 49 who had recovered from COVID-19. V gene TRBV5-4 combines with J gene TRBJ1-5; the D gene is possibly TRBD1 (5 bases). What was sequenced was peripheral blood. This CDR3 is CASSTPGGPQHF. The CDR3 DNA is TGTGCCAGCAGCACCCCCGGGGGGCCCCAGCATTTT. Full variable domain (rest looked up from reference TRBV5-4 and TRBJ1-5): ETGVTQSPTHLIKTRGQQVTLRCSSQSGHNTVSWYQQALGQGPQFIFQYYREEENGRGNFPPRFSGLQFPNYSSELNVNALELDDSALYLCASSTPGGPQHFGDGTRLSIL.